A single sample is the source of the 32 T cell receptor beta chains below, sequenced in a study of blood T cell repertoires in COVID-19. The repertoire was sequenced with immunoSEQ multiplex PCR; TCRdb's copy has only in-frame clones and lacks some. The sample includes around 200,000 clones, around 83% of them seen just once. Sequenced sample: peripheral blood. The receptors stem from a woman of 80 years or more with acute or convalescent COVID-19.

The chain couples TRBV9 to TRBJ2-1; a weak D match, TRBD2 (5 bases). CDR1 is SGDLS, CDR2 YYNGEE, per germline. CDR3 length: 17 residues. V lost 3 bases and J lost 6, with 22 bases in between. In DNA, the CDR3 is TGTGCCAGCAGCGCGCCCGAGACACCCGGAGGCCGCAATGAGCAGTTCTTC. Its translation: CASSAPETPGGRNEQFF.

V is TRBV7-2 and J is TRBJ1-5; no clear D gene. CDR1 and CDR2 from the germline V gene are SGHTA and FQGNSA. V was trimmed by 4 bases and J by 0 bases, leaving 10 bases between them. The CDR3 is made up of 15 amino acids. CDR3 protein: CASSSTGYSNQPQHF. The CDR3 DNA sequence: TGTGCCAGCAGCTCGACGGGTTATAGCAATCAGCCCCAGCATTTT.

This rearrangement joins TRBV28 to TRBJ2-2, with 7 bases fitting TRBD1. CDR1 MDHEN and CDR2 SYDVKM come from the germline V gene. The length of the CDR3 is 14 residues. The J segment lost 2 bases and the V segment lost 7 bases, leaving 4 bases of the junction unmatched. In nucleotides, the CDR3 is TGTGCCAGCACAAGACAGGGAAACACCGGGGAGCTGTTTTTT. Its translation is CASTRQGNTGELFF. Supplemented by reference TRBV28 and TRBJ2-2, the full variable domain reads DVKVTQSSRYLVKRTGEKVFLECVQDMDHENMFWYRQDPGLGLRLIYFSYDVKMKEKGDIPEGYSVSREKKERFSLILESASTNQTSMYLCASTRQGNTGELFFGEGSRLTVL.

The chain joins TRBV25-1 to TRBJ2-3, with D tentatively TRBD2 (6 bases). Trimming pared 3 bases from V and 6 bases from J, leaving 10 bases between. This CDR3 contains 13 residues. Germline-derived CDR1 and CDR2 are MGHDK and SYGVNS. The CDR3: CASSDLGGDTQYF. The CDR3 bases are TGTGCCAGCAGTGACCTGGGGGGTGATACGCAGTATTTT. Variable domain in full (rest from reference TRBV25-1 and TRBJ2-3): EADIYQTPRYLVIGTGKKITLECSQTMGHDKMYWYQQDPGMELHLIHYSYGVNSTEKGDLSSESTVSRIRTEHFPLTLESARPSHTSQYLCASSDLGGDTQYFGPGTRLTVL.

The chain combines TRBV6-2 or TRBV6-3 with TRBJ1-4, with a tentative D call TRBD1 (5 bases). V was trimmed by 2 bases and J by 7 bases, leaving 17 bases between them. This CDR3 region has 16 residues. The germline gives CDR1 MNHEY, CDR2 SVGEGT. CDR3: CASSYGAGRIPEKLFF. Written as DNA, the CDR3 is TGTGCCAGCAGTTACGGGGCCGGTAGGATTCCTGAAAAACTGTTTTTT.

This chain connects TRBV6-2 or TRBV6-3 to TRBJ1-5; D remains ambiguous. This CDR3 contains 17 residues. CDR1 MNHEY and CDR2 SVGEGT come from the germline V gene. Deletions cut 6 bases from V and 2 bases from J, with 20 bases between. The DNA for the CDR3 is TGTGCCAGCAGCCAAACGGGAACCGGTAGTGGCAATCAGCCCCAGCATTTT. Protein: CASSQTGTGSGNQPQHF.

This clone came up once. The J gene is TRBJ1-5, the V gene TRBV7-8; D is uncertain. This CDR3 spans 15 amino acids. The V gene lost 1 base and the J gene lost 3 bases, with 10 bases spanning the gap. CDR1 is SGHVS and CDR2 is FQNEAQ in the germline V gene. The CDR3 loop is CASSLVGGNNQPQHF. The CDR3 DNA reads as TGTGCCAGCAGCTTAGTGGGAGGGAACAATCAGCCCCAGCATTTT.

This chain joins TRBV3-1 (or the pseudogene TRBV3-2) and TRBJ2-3, with TRBD2 matching 7 bases. The CDR3 consists of 14 residues. Germline V CDR1 and CDR2: LGHDT, YNNKEL (reference sequence). Unmatched junction bases numbered 1, after V lost 4 bases and J lost 0 bases. This chain's CDR3 is CASSRSGSTDTQYF. The CDR3 DNA reads TGTGCCAGCAGCCGTAGCGGGAGCACAGATACGCAGTATTTT.

This sequence joins TRBV28 and TRBJ1-2; D remains unclear. The V gene's germline CDR1 is MDHEN and CDR2 SYDVKM. The CDR3 runs 14 residues. The V end lost 3 bases, the J end lost 0 bases, and 8 bases lay between the germline ends. CDR3 DNA sequence: TGTGCCAGCAGTTTTCCAGTTTCTAACTATGGCTACACCTTC. This encodes CASSFPVSNYGYTF.

This chain links TRBV6-2 or TRBV6-3 with TRBJ2-1; no reliable D call. Between the trimmed V and J ends, which lost 6 bases and 6 bases, there was a span of 12 bases. The CDR3 covers 13 residues. From germline, CDR1 is MNHEY and CDR2 SVGEGT. In nucleotides, the CDR3 is TGTGCCAGCAGCCCCTATGTCGCCAATGAGCAGTTCTTC. It is translated as CASSPYVANEQFF.

The genes are TRBV28 and TRBJ1-1; D unresolved. Germline-derived CDR1 and CDR2 are MDHEN and SYDVKM. The CDR3 sequence is 12 residues long. Deletions cut 7 bases from V and 5 bases from J, with 11 bases between. In nucleotides, the CDR3 is TGTGCCAGCAAGAGCCTGGTGACTGAAGCTTTCTTT. As protein: CASKSLVTEAFF.

The chain uses TRBV5-1 and TRBJ1-2, with 9 nucleotides matching TRBD1. Per the germline V gene, CDR1 is SGHRS and CDR2 is YFSETQ. The CDR3 is 16 residues long. Trimming took 1 base from V and 7 from J; bases not matched to a gene: 11. CDR3 protein: CASSLTGGAPVGGYTF. CDR3 nucleotide sequence: TGCGCCAGCAGCTTGACAGGGGGCGCCCCAGTGGGTGGCTACACCTTC.

The chain uses TRBV10-3 and TRBJ2-7; 9 positions agree with TRBD1. Germline-derived CDR1 and CDR2 are ENHRY and SYGVKD. This CDR3 is 15 amino acids long. With V trimmed by 4 bases and J by 5 bases, 9 bases remained unmatched. Here the CDR3 reads CAISGYGTGNNEQYF. CDR3 bases: TGTGCCATCAGTGGCTACGGGACAGGGAACAACGAGCAGTACTTC.

The CDR3 sequence is CASSLAPGGEKLFF. The CDR3 nucleotides read TGTGCCAGCAGCTTAGCGCCAGGGGGTGAAAAACTGTTTTTT. The chain combines TRBV7-2 with TRBJ1-4; 7 bases align to TRBD1. The CDR3 is 14 residues long. Germline assignment: CDR1 SGHTA and CDR2 FQGNSA. J gave up 7 bases and V 0 bases, and 2 bases lay outside the gene matches.

The V call is TRBV11-2, the J call TRBJ1-1; D not certain. This CDR3 contains 14 residues. The V end was cut by 0 bases, the J end by 3 bases, with 8 bases between. The germline V gene has CDR1 SGHAT and CDR2 FQNNGV. This chain's CDR3 is CASSLDQAYTEAFF. CDR3 in DNA: TGTGCCAGCAGCTTAGACCAGGCTTACACTGAAGCTTTCTTT.

The rearrangement uses TRBV18 and TRBJ1-6, with 8 bases fitting TRBD1. CDR1 and CDR2 from the germline V gene are KGHSH and LQKENI. This CDR3 contains 17 residues. V gave up 2 bases and J gave up 7 bases; unmatched junction bases: 10. The CDR3 region is CASSPESQGGRNSPLHF. The CDR3 DNA sequence: TGTGCCAGCTCACCAGAATCACAGGGGGGTAGAAATTCACCCCTCCACTTT.

CDR3 nucleotides: TGTGCCAGCAGCTTCAACCCCGGGACACGGAATGAAAAACTGTTTTTT. This codes for CASSFNPGTRNEKLFF. The chain couples TRBV7-8 to TRBJ1-4, with D possibly TRBD1 on 6 matching bases. There are 16 residues in the CDR3. The V end lost 3 bases, the J end lost 5 bases, and 16 bases lay between the germline ends. Germline CDR1 is SGHVS and CDR2 is FQNEAQ.

This chain connects TRBV21-1 to TRBJ1-5. TRBV21-1 is termed a pseudogene. The CDR3 loop spans 16 amino acids. CDR3 sequence reads: CASSKTRGGGNQPQHF. CDR3 DNA: TGTGCCAGCAGCAAAACTAGAGGCGGGGGCAATCAGCCCCAGCATTTT.

V gene TRBV28 combines with J gene TRBJ1-2, with D hard to call. Germline V gives CDR1 MDHEN, CDR2 SYDVKM. The length of the CDR3 is 14 residues. The germline V and J ends were trimmed by 2 bases and 4 bases, with 11 bases remaining between them. The CDR3 nucleotides read TGTGCCAGCAGTTTAACAGACCTCGCCTATGGCTACACCTTC. As protein: CASSLTDLAYGYTF.

This chain connects TRBV19 to TRBJ1-2; weak D call: TRBD1 (5 bases). With 2 bases removed from V and 5 bases from J, the gap between germline ends came to 12 bases. Looked up from germline, CDR1 is LNHDA and CDR2 is SQIVND (reference sequence). The CDR3 consists of 14 residues. CDR3 nucleotides: TGTGCCAGTAGTATATGGTCTTCAGGGTATGGCTACACCTTC. Translated, it gives CASSIWSSGYGYTF.

The rearrangement joins TRBV7-2 to TRBJ1-2; no definite D call. CDR1 is SGHTA and CDR2 is FQGNSA in the germline V gene. CDR3 length: 14 residues. V was trimmed by 1 base and J by 3 bases, leaving 9 bases between them. CDR3 nucleotide sequence: TGTGCCAGCAGCTTAGTCGTTCTAGACTATGGCTACACCTTC. This encodes CASSLVVLDYGYTF.

V and J are TRBV6-2 or TRBV6-3 and TRBJ1-1; no firm D call. CDR1 MNHEY and CDR2 SVGEGT come from the germline V gene. Trimming took off 0 bases at V and 3 bases at J, with 8 bases between the two ends. The CDR3 covers 14 residues. This CDR3 reads CASSYSTGYTEAFF. CDR3 nucleotides: TGTGCCAGCAGTTACTCGACGGGGTACACTGAAGCTTTCTTT.

This chain connects TRBV18 to TRBJ1-2; the match to TRBD1 covers 7 bases. There are 17 residues in the CDR3. The junction had 10 bases not matched to a gene; V was cut back by 3 bases and J by 0 bases. Germline CDR1 reads KGHSH; CDR2 reads LQKENI. CDR3 sequence (DNA): TGTGCCAGCTCACCTTTGTCGGACAGGTCTACTAACTATGGCTACACCTTC. It is translated as CASSPLSDRSTNYGYTF.

The V call is TRBV7-8, the J call TRBJ2-7; TRBD1 is a possible D gene (6 bases). CDR1 and CDR2 (germline): SGHVS, FQNEAQ. The CDR3 consists of 14 residues. V was pared by 1 base and J by 3 bases, with 10 bases between. The CDR3 loop is CASSLGGRGYEQYF. CDR3 coding DNA: TGTGCCAGCAGCTTAGGAGGCAGGGGCTACGAGCAGTACTTC.

The chain combines TRBV5-6 with TRBJ1-2; D call uncertain. CDR3 size: 15 residues. Germline V gives CDR1 SGHDT, CDR2 YYEEEE. With 1 base removed from V and 6 bases from J, the gap between germline ends came to 16 bases. The CDR3 reads CASSLYGSSYHGYTF. The DNA for the CDR3 is TGTGCCAGCAGCTTGTATGGGAGTTCCTATCATGGCTACACCTTC.

The chain employs TRBV4-3 and TRBJ2-2; 9 bases are a match to TRBD2. Germline CDR1 reads LGHNA; CDR2 reads YSLEER. This CDR3 has 17 amino acids. V shed 0 bases and J 3 bases; nucleotides not matched to a gene: 5. The CDR3 protein is CASSQDPSGTHTGELFF. CDR3 coding DNA: TGCGCCAGCAGCCAAGATCCTAGCGGGACTCACACCGGGGAGCTGTTTTTT.

The chain couples TRBV5-1 to TRBJ1-2; weak D call: TRBD1 (5 bases). This CDR3 contains 14 residues. The V gene lost 3 bases and the J gene lost 0 bases, with 9 bases spanning the gap. Germline CDR1 and CDR2: SGHRS and YFSETQ. The CDR3 nucleotides read TGCGCCAGCAGCTCGGACAACGCTAACTATGGCTACACCTTC. It codes for CASSSDNANYGYTF.

In DNA, the CDR3 is TGTGCCAGCAGTTTATGGTCAGGGGGCGCGTCGGGGGCCAACGTCCTGACTTTC. Translation: CASSLWSGGASGANVLTF. The gene calls are TRBV28 and TRBJ2-6; the match to TRBD1 covers 8 bases. The CDR3 length is 18 residues. The V gene end was trimmed by 0 bases and the J gene end by 4 bases; junction bases not matched to a gene: 8. Germline CDR1 is MDHEN and CDR2 is SYDVKM.

This chain uses TRBV29-1 with TRBJ2-1; 10 bases are a match to TRBD2. Per germline, CDR1 SQVTM and CDR2 ANQGSEA. J lost 4 bases, V lost 4 bases, and 4 bases had no gene match. The CDR3 length is 14 residues. The CDR3 protein is CSVVASGRYNEQFF. The CDR3 nucleotides read TGCAGCGTTGTGGCTAGCGGGAGATACAATGAGCAGTTCTTC.

This chain uses TRBV29-1 with TRBJ1-5; TRBD1 might be the D (6 bases). Trimming stripped 4 bases from V and 0 bases from J, with 10 bases between. Germline V gene sequence: CDR1 SQVTM, CDR2 ANQGSEA. This CDR3 region has 14 residues. This CDR3 reads CSVADRNSNQPQHF. CDR3 sequence (DNA): TGCAGCGTTGCGGACAGAAATAGCAATCAGCCCCAGCATTTT. The complete variable domain, with remaining parts taken from reference TRBV29-1 and TRBJ1-5, reads SAVISQKPSRDICQRGTSLTIQCQVDSQVTMMFWYRQQPGQSLTLIATANQGSEATYESGFVIDKFPISRPNLTFSTLTVSNMSPEDSSIYLCSVADRNSNQPQHFGDGTRLSIL.

V gene TRBV10-1 combines with J gene TRBJ2-1; 8 positions agree with TRBD2. This CDR3 region has 14 residues. V dropped 5 bases and J dropped 0; count of bases not matched to a gene: 0. The germline V gene has CDR1 WNHNN and CDR2 SYGVQD (reference sequence). The CDR3: CASSSGSSYNEQFF. The CDR3 nucleotides are TGCGCCAGCAGTAGCGGGAGCTCCTACAATGAGCAGTTCTTC.

The genes are TRBV25-1 and TRBJ2-7; no firm D call. This CDR3 is 14 amino acids long. Trimming took off 8 bases at V and 6 bases at J, with 20 bases between the two ends. Germline V gene sequence: CDR1 MGHDK, CDR2 SYGVNS. The CDR3, as DNA: TGTGCCAGCTCTGAACCGGGTTACCTCCTCGAGCAGTACTTC. Translating it yields CASSEPGYLLEQYF.